A single sample gave rise to the 2 T cell receptor beta chains below, sequenced in a study of Tregs in tolerant kidney transplant recipients (dated by TCRdb to between 2019 and 2020). This specimen's time point label, per the study, means: blood sample drawn before combined kidney and bone marrow transplant. Library prep was done by the immunoSEQ multiplex PCR assay. TCRdb took over this immuneACCESS table, retaining in-frame rearrangements with V and J assigned. Such tables are incomplete; in checked studies, under half of the missing clones stem from an unresolved V gene, and the remainder is unexplained. Within this sample are 60,000 to 70,000 clones, with roughly 92% of them counted one time only. The top ten clones comprise 10% to 11% of the sample. The specimen comprised CD8+ T cells from blood, sampled before the transplant. These receptors were taken from a human donor who received a combined kidney and bone marrow transplant.

The V and J genes are TRBV29-1 and TRBJ2-2; 9 bases are shared with TRBD1. Germline trimming cut 6 bases from V and 3 bases from J; bases unmatched to any gene: 2. The CDR3 covers 13 residues. Germline V lookup: CDR1 SQVTM, CDR2 ANQGSEA. The chain's CDR3 is CSVWTGDTGELFF. CDR3 sequence (DNA): TGCAGCGTGTGGACAGGGGACACCGGGGAGCTGTTTTTT.

The chain has TRBV6-6 and TRBJ1-1; 7 nucleotides match TRBD1. V trimming: 7 bases; J trimming: 1 base; junction bases outside the gene matches: 6. There are 14 residues in the CDR3. The V gene's germline CDR1 is MNHNY and CDR2 SVGAGI (reference sequence). CDR3: CASTRGIGNTEAFF. CDR3 bases: TGTGCCAGCACCAGGGGGATAGGGAACACTGAAGCTTTCTTT.